This paragraph covers one T cell receptor beta chain sequence. Its target antigen remains unknown. Base-call qualities are not available, and no considerably larger clone is one nucleotide away. Inclusive of the bounding cysteine and phenylalanine, the CDR3 is 15 residues long. This entry keeps only the CDR3 DNA: 45 bases, framed from base 1. The germline V gene provides CDR1 SGHRS and CDR2 YFSETQ. Relative to germline, V is 0 bases shorter and J is 1 base shorter, with 10 bases between their ends. Using the immunoSEQ TRB Survey service, rearranged CDR3 beta regions were amplified from genomic DNA with multiplex V and J primers. To keep sequencing depth equal across samples, survey-level depth of up to 500,000 reads per sample was applied. Libraries were purified and pooled, and sequencing was performed on Illumina technology. The paper's data handling went like this. immunoSEQ online tools were used for productive clonality, sample overlap, pairwise scatters, CDR3 beta length, V/D/J gene usage and productiveness. Calculated diversity was the number of unique rearrangements divided by total templates times 100; Shannon and Simpson indices were also computed. Principal component analysis was performed on Z-score normalized data with the R prcomp function and the ggbiplot package. Morisita's index was used to quantify the clonal overlap between blood and rectum within each subject. As stored in TCRdb, this immuneACCESS dataset retains in-frame rearrangements with V and J assigned. A fraction of the clones does not appear; measured against another copy, unresolved V genes explain less than half of the discrepancy, and the remainder lacks a known reason. V, J and clone size reflect that table, while D and trimming were determined from the DNA. Present in this sample are 30,000 to 40,000 clones, roughly four fifths of which were seen just once. Around 4.5% of the sample lies in the top ten.

This sample was taken from a study of pediatric ulcerative colitis (dated by TCRdb to the late 2010s). In the study overall: More than 5 ulcerative colitis patients had pancolitis and two had left-sided colitis, with histology consistent with ulcerative colitis in all. Fewer than 10 newly diagnosed, treatment-naive pediatric ulcerative colitis patients and a handful of non-IBD control children each provided paired blood and rectal samples. The Pediatric Ulcerative Colitis Activity Index classified two patients as having mild disease, several as having moderate disease and three as having acute severe colitis. Beyond this particular receptor, the publication reports: For technical reasons, substantially fewer templates were yielded by the blood samples of a couple of patients, and these blood samples were excluded from blood-rectal overlap analysis. Compared with controls, ulcerative colitis patients showed significantly higher autologous blood-rectal clonal overlap, a finding that suggests increased T cell trafficking to inflamed tissue. Two rectal CDR3 clonotypes were present in all ulcerative colitis patients and in none of the controls. Features of the rectal repertoire distinguished controls, mild-moderate colitis patients and acute severe colitis patients, and in acute severe colitis, rectal diversity was reduced because of clonal expansions. The healthy control group was small, with only a handful of individuals. Because the repertoires came from total lymphocyte DNA, rare subsets such as regulatory T cells may have patterns that are not reflected.

Before the diagnostic colonoscopy, none of the ulcerative colitis patients had been given any immunosuppressive medication. A blood sample was obtained concurrently with the colonoscopy. The Wizard kit (Promega) was used to extract genomic DNA from the blood and intestinal samples. Sequencing was carried out using blood. The sequence is built from TRBV5-1 and TRBJ1-1; no D gene can be assigned with confidence. The clonotype was recovered from a boy under 18 with severe ulcerative colitis. The DNA sequence is as follows: TGCGCCAGCAGCTTGGAGCGGGGAGGGAACACTGAAGCTTTCTTT. Its translation is CASSLERGGNTEAFF.